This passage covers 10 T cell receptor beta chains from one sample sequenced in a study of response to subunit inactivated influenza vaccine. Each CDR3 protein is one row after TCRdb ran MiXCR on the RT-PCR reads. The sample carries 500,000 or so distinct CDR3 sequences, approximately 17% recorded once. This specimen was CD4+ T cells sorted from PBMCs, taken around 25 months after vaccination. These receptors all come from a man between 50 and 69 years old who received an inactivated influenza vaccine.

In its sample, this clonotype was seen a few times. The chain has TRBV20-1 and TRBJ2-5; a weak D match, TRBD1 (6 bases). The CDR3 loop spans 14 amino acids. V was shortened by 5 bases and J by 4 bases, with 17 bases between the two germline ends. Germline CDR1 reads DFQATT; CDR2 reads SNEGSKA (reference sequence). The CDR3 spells CSADVQGPPETQYF. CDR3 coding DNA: TGCAGTGCTGACGTACAGGGACCCCCAGAGACCCAGTACTTC.

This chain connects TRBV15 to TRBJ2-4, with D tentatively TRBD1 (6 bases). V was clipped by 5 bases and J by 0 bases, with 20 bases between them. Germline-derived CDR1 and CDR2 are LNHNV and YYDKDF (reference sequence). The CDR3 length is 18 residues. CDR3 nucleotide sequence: TGTGCCACCAGCGAAGTCGAAGCTGAGGGGGTAGCCAAAAACATTCAGTACTTC. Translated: CATSEVEAEGVAKNIQYF.

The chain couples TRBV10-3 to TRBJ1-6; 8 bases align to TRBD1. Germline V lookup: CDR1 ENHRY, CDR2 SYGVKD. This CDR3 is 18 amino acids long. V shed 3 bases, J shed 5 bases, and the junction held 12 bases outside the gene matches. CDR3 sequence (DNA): TGTGCCATCAGTGAAGGGAGGGACAGGAAAGCGAATAATTCACCCCTCCACTTT. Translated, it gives CAISEGRDRKANNSPLHF.

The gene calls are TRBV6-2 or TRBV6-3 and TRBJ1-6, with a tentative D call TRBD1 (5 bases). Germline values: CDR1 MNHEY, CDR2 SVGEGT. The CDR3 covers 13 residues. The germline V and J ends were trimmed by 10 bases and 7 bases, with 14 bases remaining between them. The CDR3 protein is CATRDRRNSPLHF. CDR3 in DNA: TGTGCCACCAGAGACAGACGGAATTCACCCCTCCACTTT.

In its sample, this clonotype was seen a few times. The DNA for the CDR3 is TGCAGTGCTAGTGTCGGAGGGGCCGGGGAGCTGTTTTTT. This encodes CSASVGGAGELFF. This chain joins TRBV20-1 and TRBJ2-2, with a weak D call TRBD2 (6 bases). The germline CDR1 and CDR2 sequences are DFQATT and SNEGSKA (reference sequence). V was shortened by 3 bases and J by 6 bases, with 11 bases between the two germline ends. The CDR3 is made up of 13 amino acids.

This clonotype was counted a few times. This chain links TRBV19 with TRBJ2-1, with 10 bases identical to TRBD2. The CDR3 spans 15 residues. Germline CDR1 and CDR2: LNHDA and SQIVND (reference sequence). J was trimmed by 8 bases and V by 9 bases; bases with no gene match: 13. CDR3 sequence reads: CASREVAGGGDEQFF. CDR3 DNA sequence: TGTGCCAGCAGAGAGGTAGCGGGAGGCGGAGATGAGCAGTTCTTC.

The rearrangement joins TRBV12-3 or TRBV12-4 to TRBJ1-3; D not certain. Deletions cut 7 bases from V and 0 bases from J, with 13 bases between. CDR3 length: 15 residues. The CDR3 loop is CASNLPRNSGNTIYF. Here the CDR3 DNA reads TGTGCCAGCAACCTGCCAAGGAACTCTGGAAACACCATATATTTT.

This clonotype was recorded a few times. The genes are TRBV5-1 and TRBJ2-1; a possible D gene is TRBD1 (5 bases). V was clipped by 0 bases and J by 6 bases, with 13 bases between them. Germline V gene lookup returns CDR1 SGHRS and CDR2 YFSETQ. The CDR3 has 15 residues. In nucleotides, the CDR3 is TGCGCCAGCAGCTTGGACAGCCCCAGGGTCAATGAGCAGTTCTTC. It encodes CASSLDSPRVNEQFF. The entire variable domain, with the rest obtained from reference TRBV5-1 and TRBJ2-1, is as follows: KAGVTQTPRYLIKTRGQQVTLSCSPISGHRSVSWYQQTPGQGLQFLFEYFSETQRNKGNFPGRFSGRQFSNSRSEMNVSTLELGDSALYLCASSLDSPRVNEQFFGPGTRLTVL.

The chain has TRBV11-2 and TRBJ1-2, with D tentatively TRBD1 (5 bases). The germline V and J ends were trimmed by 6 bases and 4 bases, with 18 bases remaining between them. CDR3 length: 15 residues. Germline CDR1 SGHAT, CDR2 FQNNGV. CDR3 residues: CASRRARGGVYGYTF. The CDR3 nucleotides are TGTGCCAGCAGGAGAGCCCGGGGGGGAGTCTATGGCTACACCTTC.

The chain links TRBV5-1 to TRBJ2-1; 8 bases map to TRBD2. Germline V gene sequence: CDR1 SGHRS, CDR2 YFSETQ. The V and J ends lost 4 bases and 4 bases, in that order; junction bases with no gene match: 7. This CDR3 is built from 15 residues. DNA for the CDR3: TGCGCCAGCAGCGGGGTCGCGGGAGGATACAATGAGCAGTTCTTC. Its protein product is CASSGVAGGYNEQFF.